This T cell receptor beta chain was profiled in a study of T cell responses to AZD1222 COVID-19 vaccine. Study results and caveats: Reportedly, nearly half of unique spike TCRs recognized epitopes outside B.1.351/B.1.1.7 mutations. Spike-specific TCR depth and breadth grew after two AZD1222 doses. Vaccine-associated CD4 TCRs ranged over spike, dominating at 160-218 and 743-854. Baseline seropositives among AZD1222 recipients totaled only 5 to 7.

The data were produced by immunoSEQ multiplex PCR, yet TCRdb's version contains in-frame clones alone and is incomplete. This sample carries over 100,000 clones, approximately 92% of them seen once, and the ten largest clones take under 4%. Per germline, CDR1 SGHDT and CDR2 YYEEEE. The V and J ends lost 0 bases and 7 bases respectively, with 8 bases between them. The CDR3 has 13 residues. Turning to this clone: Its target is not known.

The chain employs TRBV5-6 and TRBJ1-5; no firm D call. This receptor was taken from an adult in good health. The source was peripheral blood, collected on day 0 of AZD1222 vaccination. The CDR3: CASSLEPDQPQHF. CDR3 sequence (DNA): TGTGCCAGCAGCTTGGAGCCGGACCAGCCCCAGCATTTT.